This T cell receptor beta chain came from a study of long-term antiretroviral therapy in people with HIV (dated by TCRdb to 2021 to 2024). In the study overall: The earliest samples were collected roughly a decade before the 2015 WHO recommendation for immediate ART, at a time when ART was usually postponed until CD4 counts fell. A retrospective serial study tested whether ART initiation and durable HIV suppression were associated with changes in peripheral blood TRB repertoire composition and diversity. A total of around 190 cryopreserved PBMC samples came from roughly 30 adults with confirmed HIV infection and were collected serially over a mean of roughly 6 years (range 1-12). About a third of the roughly 30 participants with HIV were female. Test extractions of a monoclonal T-cell line alongside approximately 34 polyclonal samples showed no cross-contamination during QIAcube processing.

In the case of this clone: Its antigen is unknown. Nothing much larger sits one base from this clone, and base qualities are not available.

What the study reported, not specific to this receptor: Starting ART was linked to a significant rise in TRB diversity, yet even after long-term ART the diversity remained significantly lower than in transplant donor controls. Narrower CDR3 length ranges were observed in HIV repertoires than in controls, and an antigen-experienced repertoire with only a slight naive shift after ART was suggested by the network structure. Because cell numbers in pre-ART samples were limited, unsorted PBMC were profiled instead of sorted CD4+ and CD8+ T cells. Owing to limited PBMC availability, only the TCR beta chain was sequenced, without alpha chain pairing. Expanded TRB clones identified before ART initiation dominated the repertoire at all time points, although this dominance fluctuated and declined in many PLHIV after ART. Inferences about post-ART repertoire changes are limited because no data were available on ART adherence, viral resistance or therapy changes. The samples span the years 2004 to 2017, and the ART regimens used may be less effective than current regimens.

Its CDR3 holds 16 amino acids, cysteine through phenylalanine. The read is trimmed to its CDR3 DNA, 48 bases read in frame from base 1. V loses 0 bases, J loses 4 bases, and the germline ends lie 15 bases apart. Via the germline V gene, CDR1 is SGHTS and CDR2 YDEGEE. Inclusion was restricted to participants for whom at least one PBMC sample before ART initiation and at least two post-ART samples were available. Treatment was received in the United States of America by all participants with HIV. Cryopreserved samples of 1-10 million PBMC were thawed and washed before DNA extraction. At the time of the earliest PBMC sample, participants with HIV were aged between roughly 20 and 55 years. Per participant, PBMC samples came from 1-4 timepoints prior to ART initiation and 2-8 timepoints following ART initiation, for a median of 7 samples. For every participant, serial HIV viral load, CD4+ T-cell count, ART history and demographic data were obtained. A Qiagen kit on a QIAcube was used to extract genomic DNA from unsorted PBMC, with samples processed in batches of 12.

Sequencing of the TRB variable region was done with the immunoSEQ hsTCRB v3.0 assay at survey level resolution. TRB sequencing targeted a depth of roughly 35,000-55,000 T-cell genomes per sample. Pooled TRB libraries were sequenced on an Illumina MiSeq with a v3 150-cycle kit. In the paper's pipeline: Repertoire analysis ran in R within a reproducible Nextflow workflow covering QC, data transformation and analysis. Custom analyses were implemented in LymphoSeq2, an R package for AIRR-Seq data exploration. A handful of samples yielding fewer than 5000 total TRB sequences were excluded, leaving 188 analyzed HIV repertoires. Among the 190 or so HIV repertoires that were kept, 59 were collected before ART initiation and roughly 130 were collected after ART initiation. Repertoires were downsampled to 5000 TRB nucleotide sequences, and summary statistics were averaged over 100 downsampling iterations. The analysis kept only TRB sequences whose CDR3 regions were at least seven amino acids long. Diversity was measured with a Shannon entropy-derived clonality score and the Gini coefficient. In the repertoire networks, any two of the top 5000 CDR3 amino acid sequences were linked whenever the two sequences differed by an edit distance of one. Antigen specificity groups and MHC restriction were predicted for TRB CDR3 amino acid sequences with GLIPH2. To flag known CMV, EBV, HIV or tissue antigen associations, CDR3 amino acid sequences were matched against VDJdb and McPAS-TCR. Pre-ART, post-ART and control groups were compared with Wilcoxon signed-rank tests and Holm-Bonferroni correction. TCRdb obtained this table from immuneACCESS and retained in-frame rearrangements with V and J assigned. These tables miss some clones; where compared with another copy, unresolved V genes account for less than half of the shortfall, and the remainder is unexplained. D and trimming come from the DNA, and the V and J calls and clone size come from that table. This sample gives 30,000 or so clones in total; approximately 86% of them show up just once. Of the sample, under 9% is held by the ten largest clones.

The material sequenced was unsorted PBMCs, taken 3 years after starting antiretroviral therapy. This receptor was identified in a man aged 40-49 years with HIV. This chain is built from TRBV5-8 and TRBJ2-3; no D gene can be assigned with confidence. The CDR3 protein sequence reads: CASSLGFGSLADTQYF. The nucleotides are TGTGCCAGCAGCTTGGGTTTTGGGTCCTTGGCAGATACGCAGTATTTT.